The 9 T cell receptor beta chains presented below share a single source sample, sequenced in a study of cytomegalovirus exposure and HLA in healthy donors. Primers included in the PCR were 60 Vbeta and 13 Jbeta primers. Generated by immunoSEQ multiplex PCR, the TCRdb table keeps only in-frame clones and is missing some. Here the sample spans 55,000 to 70,000 clones, approximately 80% being singletons. The sequencing input was PBMCs. The receptors were sampled from a male donor in good health and CMV-seronegative.

This chain connects TRBV29-1 to TRBJ1-4; D is unresolved. The CDR3 is 13 residues long. Germline V gene lookup returns CDR1 SQVTM and CDR2 ANQGSEA. V shed 3 bases and J shed 4 bases, with 9 bases lying between them. For the CDR3, the DNA is TGCAGCGTTGAGGAGGGATTTAATGAAAAACTGTTTTTT. Amino acid sequence: CSVEEGFNEKLFF.

The chain recombines TRBV30 with TRBJ1-4; D unclear. The CDR3 consists of 15 residues. Trimming took off 4 bases at V and 0 bases at J, with 12 bases between the two ends. Germline lookup yields CDR1 GTSNPN and CDR2 SVGIG (reference sequence). The CDR3 DNA sequence: TGTGCCTGGACCGACGGGAGATCAACTAATGAAAAACTGTTTTTT. It yields the protein CAWTDGRSTNEKLFF.

The genes are TRBV7-8 and TRBJ1-1; D unresolved. Germline CDR1 and CDR2: SGHVS and FQNEAQ. The CDR3 contains 14 residues. V was trimmed by 6 bases and J by 1 base, leaving 12 bases between them. The CDR3 nucleotides read TGTGCCAGCAGGCGGGAGGCCACGAACACTGAAGCTTTCTTT. Translation: CASRREATNTEAFF.

This sequence joins TRBV6-5 and TRBJ1-6, with D perhaps matching TRBD1 (5 bases). V lost 6 bases and J lost 8, with 14 bases in between. CDR1 and CDR2 (germline): MNHEY, SVGAGI. The CDR3 totals 14 residues. CDR3 residues: CASRGGTEDSPLHF. CDR3 in DNA: TGTGCCAGCAGAGGCGGGACGGAAGATTCACCCCTCCACTTT.

V is TRBV9 and J is TRBJ2-5; D gene uncertain. The closer fit of TRBJ2-7 to the DNA end suggests the J call may be wrong. The CDR3 is 12 residues long. Germline V gene data show CDR1 as SGDLS and CDR2 as YYNGEE. CDR3 DNA: TGTGCCAGCAGCCCCCGCGGATCCGAGCAGTACTTC. Its translation is CASSPRGSEQYF.

The V gene is TRBV6-1, the J gene TRBJ1-1; no firm D call. The CDR3 is 14 amino acids. The germline V gene has CDR1 MNHNS and CDR2 SASEGT. With 6 bases removed from V and 3 bases from J, the gap between germline ends came to 14 bases. This CDR3 is CASSTAPGYTEAFF. The CDR3 DNA is TGTGCCAGCAGCACAGCCCCGGGGTACACTGAAGCTTTCTTT.

This chain uses TRBV5-1 with TRBJ1-2; perhaps TRBD1 as D (5 bases). Trimming removed 4 bases at V and 2 bases at J, with 12 bases between. The CDR3 is 14 residues long. Germline assignment: CDR1 SGHRS and CDR2 YFSETQ. This chain's CDR3 is CASSGDGRNYGYTF. The CDR3 DNA reads as TGCGCCAGCAGCGGGGACGGGAGAAACTATGGCTACACCTTC. The variable domain in full, with the rest retrieved from reference TRBV5-1 and TRBJ1-2, is KAGVTQTPRYLIKTRGQQVTLSCSPISGHRSVSWYQQTPGQGLQFLFEYFSETQRNKGNFPGRFSGRQFSNSRSEMNVSTLELGDSALYLCASSGDGRNYGYTFGSGTRLTVV.

Of note for this clone: The conserved closing phenylalanine or tryptophan is absent in this CDR3, likely reflecting a read error. The J gene is TRBJ1-3, the V gene TRBV29-1; 9 nucleotides match TRBD1. Trimming removed 4 bases from V and 8 bases from J; junction bases left unmatched: 3. Germline CDR1 SQVTM, CDR2 ANQGSEA. The CDR3 runs to 12 residues. The CDR3 spells CSVAGQGHTIYL. The DNA for the CDR3 is TGCAGCGTTGCCGGACAGGGGCACACCATATATCTT.

The rearrangement joins TRBV4-3 to TRBJ1-2; D might be TRBD1 (6 bases). This CDR3 is 15 amino acids long. Deletions cut 3 bases from V and 4 bases from J, with 15 bases between. The V gene's germline CDR1 is LGHNA and CDR2 YSLEER. The CDR3 sequence: CASSHLDRSGYGYTF. CDR3 bases: TGCGCCAGCAGCCACCTCGACAGGTCCGGCTATGGCTACACCTTC.